The 16 T cell receptor beta chains in this list originate from one sample, sequenced in a study of T cell responses to AZD1222 COVID-19 vaccine. Here immunoSEQ multiplex PCR was the method, and the copy in TCRdb shows in-frame clones only, minus some. This table holds approximately 190,000 clones, over 85% found once. This sample comprised peripheral blood, obtained 28 days after the second AZD1222 dose. All receptors derive from an adult who received the AZD1222 COVID-19 vaccine.

V gene TRBV7-9 combines with J gene TRBJ2-3, with 7 bases fitting TRBD2. From germline, CDR1 is SEHNR and CDR2 FQNEAQ (reference sequence). V trimming: 2 bases; J trimming: 3 bases; junction bases outside the gene matches: 5. This CDR3 is built from 15 residues. The CDR3 sequence is CASSLSGGRTDTQYF. The DNA for the CDR3 is TGTGCCAGCAGCTTATCGGGGGGAAGGACAGATACGCAGTATTTT.

This clone has just one count. The chain couples TRBV2 to TRBJ1-5; D may be TRBD1 (5 bases). From germline, CDR1 is SNHLY and CDR2 FYNNEI. V dropped 6 bases and J dropped 6 bases, with 15 bases sitting between them. This CDR3 has 14 amino acids. CDR3 sequence reads: CASSENQGAQPQHF. CDR3 in DNA: TGTGCCAGCAGCGAGAACCAGGGAGCTCAGCCCCAGCATTTT.

The gene calls are TRBV11-1 and TRBJ2-3; D unresolved. This CDR3 spans 16 amino acids. Trimming removed 2 bases at V and 0 bases at J, with 12 bases between. In germline, CDR1 is SGHAT, CDR2 FQDESV (reference sequence). The CDR3: CASSLFRGGSTDTQYF. The DNA for the CDR3 is TGTGCCAGCAGCTTATTTAGAGGCGGAAGCACAGATACGCAGTATTTT.

This clone was seen a single time. The chain employs TRBV3-1 (or the pseudogene TRBV3-2) and TRBJ1-4, with 9 bases identical to TRBD1. CDR1 is LGHDT, CDR2 YNNKEL, per germline (reference sequence). The J segment lost 0 bases and the V segment lost 3 bases, leaving 2 bases of the junction unmatched. The length of the CDR3 is 16 residues. The DNA for the CDR3 is TGTGCCAGCAGCCAGTGGACAGGGGCAACTAATGAAAAACTGTTTTTT. Protein: CASSQWTGATNEKLFF.

This chain connects TRBV9 to TRBJ1-1; tentative D call: TRBD1 (6 bases). Trimming stripped 4 bases from V and 0 bases from J, with 10 bases between. CDR3 length: 14 residues. CDR1 is SGDLS, CDR2 YYNGEE, per germline. This CDR3 reads CASSPGALNTEAFF. The CDR3 nucleotides are TGTGCCAGCAGCCCAGGGGCCCTGAACACTGAAGCTTTCTTT. The variable domain in full, completed from reference TRBV9 and TRBJ1-1, reads DSGVTQTPKHLITATGQRVTLRCSPRSGDLSVYWYQQSLDQGLQFLIQYYNGEERAKGNILERFSAQQFPDLHSELNLSSLELGDSALYFCASSPGALNTEAFFGQGTRLTVV.

This sequence joins TRBV7-2 and TRBJ2-5; TRBD2 aligns across 11 bases. Germline CDR1 SGHTA, CDR2 FQGNSA. The CDR3 extends over 18 amino acids. J gave up 2 bases and V 3 bases, and 11 bases lay outside the gene matches. The CDR3 spells CASSLKRLTSGEQETQYF. The CDR3 DNA reads as TGTGCCAGCAGCTTGAAACGCTTGACTAGCGGGGAGCAAGAGACCCAGTACTTC.

This clone was counted once. This chain joins TRBV4-1 and TRBJ2-5; 12 positions match TRBD2. CDR1 and CDR2 from the germline V gene are MGHRA and YSYEKL. The CDR3 spans 17 residues. The J segment lost 4 bases and the V segment lost 0 bases, leaving 6 bases of the junction unmatched. CDR3 nucleotide sequence: TGCGCCAGCAGCCAAGATACTAGCGGGGGGCCGAGAGAGACCCAGTACTTC. Protein sequence: CASSQDTSGGPRETQYF.

The genes are TRBV18 and TRBJ1-5; no firm D call. Trimming took 1 base from V and 1 from J, leaving 11 bases between them. CDR3 length: 16 residues. In germline, CDR1 is KGHSH, CDR2 LQKENI. This CDR3 reads CASSPLRESSNQPQHF. The CDR3 DNA sequence: TGTGCCAGCTCACCACTGCGGGAATCGAGCAATCAGCCCCAGCATTTT.

V and J are TRBV7-3 and TRBJ1-1, with 8 bases that match TRBD1. V shed 5 bases, J shed 5 bases, and the junction held 10 bases outside the gene matches. This CDR3 has 15 residues. CDR1 is SGHTA, CDR2 FQGTGA, per germline. The CDR3 sequence: CASSPGQGWGTEAFF. DNA for the CDR3: TGTGCCAGCAGCCCCGGACAGGGCTGGGGTACTGAAGCTTTCTTT.

The chain joins TRBV3-1 (or the pseudogene TRBV3-2) to TRBJ2-1; 8 positions agree with TRBD2. The CDR3 contains 14 residues. The V segment lost 4 bases and the J segment 8 bases; nucleotides outside the gene matches: 7. The V gene's germline CDR1 is LGHDT and CDR2 YNNKEL (reference sequence). The CDR3 spells CASSRRRGDYEQFF. The CDR3 DNA is TGTGCCAGCAGCCGTAGGCGGGGGGACTATGAGCAGTTCTTC.

The chain joins TRBV5-1 to TRBJ2-1; TRBD1 aligns across 9 bases. CDR3 length: 16 amino acids. The germline V gene has CDR1 SGHRS and CDR2 YFSETQ. V was pared by 4 bases and J by 9 bases, with 14 bases of the junction left unmatched. CDR3 bases: TGCGCCAGCAGCAAAGTAGGGGGACAGGGTTATTTTGAGCAGTTCTTC. Translation gives CASSKVGGQGYFEQFF. The full variable domain, rest sourced from reference TRBV5-1 and TRBJ2-1, is KAGVTQTPRYLIKTRGQQVTLSCSPISGHRSVSWYQQTPGQGLQFLFEYFSETQRNKGNFPGRFSGRQFSNSRSEMNVSTLELGDSALYLCASSKVGGQGYFEQFFGPGTRLTVL.

The rearrangement uses TRBV7-2 and TRBJ2-7, with TRBD2 identical over 14 bases. Germline CDR1 and CDR2: SGHTA and FQGNSA. This CDR3 has 15 amino acids. The trim removed 6 bases at V and 2 bases at J, leaving 3 bases unmatched. In DNA form, the CDR3 reads TGTGCCAGCAGGAAGGGACTAGCGGGGGCCTACGAGCAGTACTTC. This sequence encodes CASRKGLAGAYEQYF.

The V call is TRBV7-2, the J call TRBJ1-4, with D unclear. The CDR3 has 15 residues. V dropped 5 bases and J dropped 4 bases, with 14 bases sitting between them. Germline V gene lookup returns CDR1 SGHTA and CDR2 FQGNSA. The CDR3 reads CASSPTWHNNEKLFF. The CDR3 nucleotides read TGTGCCAGCAGCCCGACGTGGCACAATAATGAAAAACTGTTTTTT.

This clone appeared once. J is TRBJ1-1 and V is TRBV7-8, with 7 bases aligning to TRBD1. The CDR3 loop spans 14 amino acids. The V gene end was trimmed by 3 bases and the J gene end by 1 base; junction bases not matched to a gene: 2. From germline, CDR1 is SGHVS and CDR2 FQNEAQ. The CDR3 DNA follows: TGTGCCAGCAGCTTGGACAGGACGAACACTGAAGCTTTCTTT. Translated: CASSLDRTNTEAFF.

This sequence joins TRBV6-1 and TRBJ1-6; tentatively, D is TRBD1 (5 bases). The CDR3 is 14 residues long. From germline, CDR1 is MNHNS and CDR2 SASEGT. The ends were cut back, 2 bases at V and 8 bases at J, with 10 bases in the middle. The CDR3 DNA follows: TGTGCCAGCAGTGAACACGGGGGAGATTCACCCCTCCACTTT. Protein sequence: CASSEHGGDSPLHF.

The rearrangement links TRBV9 to TRBJ2-5; possible D gene TRBD2, 6 bases. Germline loops: CDR1 SGDLS, CDR2 YYNGEE. V was cut by 0 bases and J by 7 bases, with 7 bases left in between. The CDR3 spans 12 residues. The CDR3 loop reads CASSVDGGTQYF. As DNA, the CDR3 is TGTGCCAGCAGCGTAGACGGGGGGACCCAGTACTTC.